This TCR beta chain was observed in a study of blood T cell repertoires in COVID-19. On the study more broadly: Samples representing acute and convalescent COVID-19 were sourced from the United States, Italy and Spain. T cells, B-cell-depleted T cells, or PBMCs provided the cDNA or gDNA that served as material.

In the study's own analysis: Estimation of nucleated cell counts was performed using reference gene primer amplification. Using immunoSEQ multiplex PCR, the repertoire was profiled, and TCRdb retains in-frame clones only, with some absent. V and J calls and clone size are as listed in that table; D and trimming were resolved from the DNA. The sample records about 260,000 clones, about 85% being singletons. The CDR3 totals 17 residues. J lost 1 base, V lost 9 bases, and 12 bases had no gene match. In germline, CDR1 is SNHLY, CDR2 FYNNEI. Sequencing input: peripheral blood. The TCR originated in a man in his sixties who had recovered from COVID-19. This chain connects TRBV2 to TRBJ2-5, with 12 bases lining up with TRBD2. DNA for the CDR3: TGTGCCAGTGGACGGGAACTAGCGGGGGGCCTCCAAGAGACCCAGTACTTC. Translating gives CASGRELAGGLQETQYF.